This passage covers 23 T cell receptor beta chains from one sample sequenced in a study of monozygotic twins with inflammatory bowel disease. TCRdb re-called the 5' RACE reads; one entry per CDR3 protein, DNA not given. Recorded here are around 400,000 distinct CDR3 sequences; the top ten clones represent 2% to 2.5%. Source material: blood. The receptors here all came from a human donor with ulcerative colitis or Crohn's disease, or a healthy co-twin of an affected twin (not recorded which).

The CDR3 is CASSFTIAGTYQETQYF. The chain couples TRBV28 to TRBJ2-5; the D gene TCRdb calls, TRBD1, cannot be checked with no DNA. The CDR3 loop spans 17 amino acids. Germline loops: CDR1 MDHEN, CDR2 SYDVKM.

The chain combines TRBV5-5 with TRBJ1-4; lacking DNA, the TRBD1 call made by TCRdb goes unchecked. The CDR3 consists of 16 residues. Germline-derived CDR1 and CDR2 are SGHKS and YYEKEE (reference sequence). The CDR3 protein is CASSLAGARGNEKLFF.

This rearrangement joins TRBV24-1 to TRBJ2-5; the TCRdb D gene call, TRBD1, has no DNA to confirm it. This CDR3 has 17 residues. Germline V gene data show CDR1 as KGHDR and CDR2 as SFDVKD. CDR3 sequence: CATSDFNDRRIGETQYF.

This rearrangement joins TRBV19 to TRBJ1-4; as DNA is missing, the TRBD1 call by TCRdb cannot be tested. The CDR3 runs to 14 residues. From germline, CDR1 is LNHDA and CDR2 SQIVND (reference sequence). CDR3 sequence: CASSSGAFNEKLFF.

The chain links TRBV7-8 to TRBJ2-1. Germline CDR1 is SGHVS and CDR2 is FQNEAQ. The CDR3 sequence is 15 residues long. CDR3 amino acids: CASSLAGSLTNEQFF. The variable domain in full, completed from reference TRBV7-8 and TRBJ2-1, reads GAGVSQSPRYKVAKRGQDVALRCDPISGHVSLFWYQQALGQGPEFLTYFQNEAQLDKSGLPSDRFFAERPEGSVSTLKIQRTQQEDSAVYLCASSLAGSLTNEQFFGPGTRLTVL.

The rearrangement uses TRBV10-3 and TRBJ1-1. The CDR3 runs to 14 residues. Germline CDR1 ENHRY, CDR2 SYGVKD. Here the CDR3 reads CAISETTGSTEAFF.

The V and J genes are TRBV6-2 or TRBV6-3 and TRBJ2-7; absent DNA, TCRdb's TRBD2 call cannot be checked. This CDR3 is 14 amino acids long. CDR1 is MNHEY and CDR2 is SVGEGT in the germline V gene. CDR3 amino acids: CASSWASEGTEQYF.

The CDR3 loop reads CASSRAGVSYEQYF. The genes are TRBV12-3 or TRBV12-4 and TRBJ2-7; the D gene TCRdb calls, TRBD1, cannot be checked with no DNA. This CDR3 comprises 14 residues.

The chain links TRBV20-1 to TRBJ2-1; the TCRdb D gene call, TRBD1, has no DNA to confirm it. The CDR3 consists of 14 residues. Germline V gene lookup returns CDR1 DFQATT and CDR2 SNEGSKA (reference sequence). CDR3: CSAIGGAGHNEQFF.

This chain links TRBV5-1 with TRBJ2-1; TCRdb returns TRBD2, unconfirmable since there is no DNA. The CDR3 spans 15 residues. Germline CDR1 reads SGHRS; CDR2 reads YFSETQ. The CDR3 sequence: CASSLDGGRSNEQFF. Looking up the rest from reference TRBV5-1 and TRBJ2-1 gives the full variable domain: KAGVTQTPRYLIKTRGQQVTLSCSPISGHRSVSWYQQTPGQGLQFLFEYFSETQRNKGNFPGRFSGRQFSNSRSEMNVSTLELGDSALYLCASSLDGGRSNEQFFGPGTRLTVL.

The chain has TRBV24-1 and TRBJ2-5; TCRdb's assignment of TRBD2 cannot be checked, as there is no DNA. The CDR3 consists of 15 residues. The germline V gene encodes CDR1 KGHDR and CDR2 SFDVKD. CDR3 protein: CATSDPTSGQETQYF.

The chain joins TRBV4-2 to TRBJ2-7; TCRdb reports TRBD1, a call that lacks DNA to check it against. The CDR3 sequence is 19 residues long. CDR1 and CDR2 (germline): LGHNA, YNFKEQ. The chain's CDR3 is CASSHAGKPRLGDSYEQYF.

The chain has TRBV7-6 and TRBJ2-5. The CDR3 is 15 amino acids. Germline V gene sequence: CDR1 SGHVS, CDR2 FNYEAQ. This CDR3 reads CASSPTVVLGETQYF.

The chain is built from TRBV9 and TRBJ1-1. This CDR3 region has 15 residues. CDR1 and CDR2 (germline): SGDLS, YYNGEE. The CDR3: CASSVEAGPNTEAFF.

The genes are TRBV5-1 and TRBJ1-1. The germline CDR1 and CDR2 sequences are SGHRS and YFSETQ. The CDR3 sequence is 14 residues long. CDR3 amino acids: CASSAKAGNTEAFF.

The rearrangement links TRBV7-9 to TRBJ2-5; TCRdb indicates TRBD1, and absent DNA this call remains unverified. The CDR3 is 15 amino acids. CDR1 is SEHNR, CDR2 FQNEAQ, per germline (reference sequence). CDR3 region: CASNHLGTGRKTQYF.

The chain links TRBV28 to TRBJ2-1; TCRdb calls TRBD2, which cannot be checked without DNA. Per the germline V gene, CDR1 is MDHEN and CDR2 is SYDVKM. The CDR3 has 16 residues. CDR3 protein: CASSLVGTSGTNEQFF.

The rearrangement links TRBV9 to TRBJ1-4. Germline lookup yields CDR1 SGDLS and CDR2 YYNGEE. The CDR3 consists of 15 residues. CDR3 loop: CASSVGNPAGEKLFF.

The chain employs TRBV20-1 and TRBJ2-5; as DNA is missing, the TRBD2 call by TCRdb cannot be tested. CDR3 length equals 13 residues. In germline, CDR1 is DFQATT, CDR2 SNEGSKA (reference sequence). CDR3 protein: CSASLGTRETQYF.

The chain recombines TRBV4-2 with TRBJ2-7. There are 15 residues in the CDR3. Per germline, CDR1 LGHNA and CDR2 YNFKEQ. This chain's CDR3 is CASSQDRGFSYEQYF.

The J gene is TRBJ1-2, the V gene TRBV30; without DNA, the TCRdb call of TRBD1 cannot be checked. The germline V gene encodes CDR1 GTSNPN and CDR2 SVGIG (reference sequence). CDR3 length: 15 residues. The CDR3 is CAWSAGQPRNYGYTF.

The rearrangement links TRBV5-1 to TRBJ2-7; TCRdb outputs TRBD1, but without DNA this stays unchecked. Germline V lookup: CDR1 SGHRS, CDR2 YFSETQ. CDR3 size: 14 residues. The CDR3 here is CASRPTLDRGEQYF.

V usage is TRBV11-1 and J usage is TRBJ1-1. This CDR3 is built from 14 residues. The germline V gene has CDR1 SGHAT and CDR2 FQDESV (reference sequence). The CDR3: CASSRSARNTEAFF.